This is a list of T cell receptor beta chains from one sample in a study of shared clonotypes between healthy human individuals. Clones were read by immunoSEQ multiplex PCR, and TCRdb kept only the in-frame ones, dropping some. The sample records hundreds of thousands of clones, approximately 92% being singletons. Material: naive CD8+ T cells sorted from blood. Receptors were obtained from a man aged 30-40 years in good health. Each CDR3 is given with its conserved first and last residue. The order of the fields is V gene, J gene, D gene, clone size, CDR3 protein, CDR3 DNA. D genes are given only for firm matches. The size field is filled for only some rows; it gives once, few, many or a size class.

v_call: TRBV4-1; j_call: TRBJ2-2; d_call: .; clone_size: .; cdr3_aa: CASSPFRVDPGELFF; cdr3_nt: TGCGCCAGCAGTCCCTTTAGAGTAGATCCCGGGGAGCTGTTTTTT
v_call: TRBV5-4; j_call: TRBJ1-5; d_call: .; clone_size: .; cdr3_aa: CASSSRPRVGPPGQPQHF; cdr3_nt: TGTGCCAGCAGCTCACGACCCCGCGTGGGGCCCCCGGGGCAGCCCCAGCATTTT
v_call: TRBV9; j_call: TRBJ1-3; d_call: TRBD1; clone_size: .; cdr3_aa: CASSATGAGNTIYF; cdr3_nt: TGTGCCAGCAGCGCGACAGGGGCTGGAAACACCATATATTTT
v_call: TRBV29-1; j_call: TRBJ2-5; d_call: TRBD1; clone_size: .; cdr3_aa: CSVDGTGENSQTTSVQETQYF; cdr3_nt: TGCAGCGTTGACGGGACAGGGGAAAATTCACAAACGACTAGCGTCCAAGAGACCCAGTACTTC
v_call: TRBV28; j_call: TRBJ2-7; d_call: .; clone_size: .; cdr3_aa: CASRTSGRRAYEQYF; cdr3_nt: TGTGCCAGCAGGACCTCGGGACGTAGGGCCTACGAGCAGTACTTC
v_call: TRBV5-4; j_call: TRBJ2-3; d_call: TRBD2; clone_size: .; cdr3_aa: CASSLERLAGDTDTQYF; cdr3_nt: TGTGCCAGCAGCTTGGAAAGACTAGCGGGGGACACAGATACGCAGTATTTT
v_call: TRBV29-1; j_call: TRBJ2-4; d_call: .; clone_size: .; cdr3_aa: CSVWQVDSQYF; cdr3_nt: TGCAGCGTTTGGCAGGTCGATTCTCAGTACTTC
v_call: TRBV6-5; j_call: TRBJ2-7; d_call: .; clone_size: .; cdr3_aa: CASSETPNAYEQYF; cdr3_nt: TGTGCCAGCAGTGAAACACCGAATGCCTACGAGCAGTACTTC
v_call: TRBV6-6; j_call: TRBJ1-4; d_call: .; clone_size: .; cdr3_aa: CASTAANEKLFF; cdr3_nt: TGTGCCAGCACCGCGGCTAATGAAAAACTGTTTTTT
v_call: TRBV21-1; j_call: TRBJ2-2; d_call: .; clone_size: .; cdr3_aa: CATPRLGGLGTGELFF; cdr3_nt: TGTGCCACGCCCCGCCTCGGGGGGCTCGGCACCGGGGAGCTGTTTTTT
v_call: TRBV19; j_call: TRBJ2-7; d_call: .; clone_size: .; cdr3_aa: CASSIAGPSYEQYF; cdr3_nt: TGTGCCAGTAGTATAGCGGGCCCGTCCTACGAGCAGTACTTC
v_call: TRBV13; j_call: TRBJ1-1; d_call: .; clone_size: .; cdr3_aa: CASSLAGDGGTEAFF; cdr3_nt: TGTGCCAGCAGCTTAGCAGGGGACGGGGGAACTGAAGCTTTCTTT
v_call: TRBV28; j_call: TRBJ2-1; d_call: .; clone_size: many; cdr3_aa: CASSPPLRQYEQFF; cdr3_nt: TGTGCCAGCAGCCCACCACTTAGACAGTATGAGCAGTTCTTC
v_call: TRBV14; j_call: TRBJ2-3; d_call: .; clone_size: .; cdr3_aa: CASSQLSETGVQVDTQYF; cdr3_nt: TGTGCCAGCAGCCAGCTATCCGAGACGGGGGTGCAGGTTGATACGCAGTATTTT
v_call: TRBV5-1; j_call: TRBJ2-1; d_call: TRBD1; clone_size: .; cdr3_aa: CASSLGAGGADEQFF; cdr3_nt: TGCGCCAGCAGCTTGGGTGCAGGGGGCGCGGATGAGCAGTTCTTC
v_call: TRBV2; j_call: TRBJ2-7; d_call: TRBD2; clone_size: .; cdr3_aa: CASSVDRGTSGTLSYEQYF; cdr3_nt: TGTGCCAGCAGTGTGGACAGGGGGACTAGCGGGACCCTCTCCTACGAGCAGTACTTC
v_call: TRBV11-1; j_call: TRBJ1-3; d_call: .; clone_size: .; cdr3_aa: CASSSAFSGNTIYF; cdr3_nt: TGTGCCAGCAGCTCAGCTTTCTCTGGAAACACCATATATTTT